This T cell receptor (beta chain) was obtained from a study of shared clonotypes between healthy human individuals. Study-wide findings and caveats: It was the non-shared clonotypes that had lower generation probabilities than clonotypes shared by all four donors.

Both subsets, CD45RA+ naive and CD45RA-negative memory, were split from the CD4+ cells. Clones were sequenced by immunoSEQ multiplex PCR, and TCRdb holds only the in-frame ones, with some missing. The table lists 2,500,000 or so clones, more than 80% of them singletons, with about 0.13% in the top ten. The V end was cut by 8 bases, the J end by 7 bases, with 21 bases between. The CDR3 extends over 15 amino acids. From germline, CDR1 is MNHNS and CDR2 SASEGT. Comments on this clone: Its target is not known.

This TCR came from a man younger than 35 in good health. The J gene is TRBJ1-5, the V gene TRBV6-1; D may be TRBD1 (5 bases). Material: naive CD4+ T cells sorted from blood. Subset specified: CD45RA+ positively selected. The CDR3 DNA reads as TGTGCCAGCGTTCGGGACCCCCTTACCCAGCAGCCCCAGCATTTT. Translating gives CASVRDPLTQQPQHF.